Included here is one T cell receptor beta chain sequence, with context. The antigen this receptor binds is unknown. No base quality information exists; no much larger clone differs at one position. The sample originates from a study of early T cells in non-severe SARS-CoV-2 infection (dated by TCRdb to the early 2020s). Some background on the complete study: Because TCR sequencing relied on bulk RNA taken from unsorted whole blood, pairing of alpha and beta chains was not possible.

A case-control design nested within a healthcare worker cohort in London, UK, was used, with weekly nasopharyngeal swab PCR tests and blood sampling performed. Healthcare workers were recruited between 23 and 31 March 2020, during the week of the UK lockdown, and were followed weekly for up to about 15 weeks. The germline V gene encodes CDR1 DFQATT and CDR2 SNEGSKA (reference sequence). Germline trimming: 3 bases from V, 5 bases from J; junction bases outside gene matches: 7. The CDR3 measures 14 amino acids from cysteine to phenylalanine. Only the CDR3 DNA stays, 42 bases, in frame from base 1. Points the paper makes about the study in general: VDJdb matching was skewed toward anti-spike CD8 responses, so virus-specific expansions were likely underestimated and private and CD4 specificities were missed.

Receptor amplification or capture employed 5' RACE. Sequencing was performed on a NextSeq 500. Unique molecular identifiers were attached to individual cDNA molecules in the TCR library protocol so that sequencing error and PCR bias could be corrected. TCR alpha and beta chains were both sequenced, and the abundances of alpha and beta sequences in each sample were closely correlated with each other. As for the authors' bioinformatics: Decombinator V4 was used to annotate TCR sequences for V gene, J gene and CDR3. Expanded TCRs were defined as changing significantly between any two time points under a Poisson model with p below 0.0001. TCR abundances were normalised to the total number of TCRs sequenced per sample and expressed as counts per million. TRAV1-2 paired with TRAJ12, TRAJ20 or TRAJ33 defined MAIT TCRs, while TRAV10 paired with TRAJ18 defined iNKT TCRs. VDJdb, accessed on 1 November 2021, was searched for TCRs annotated for CMV, EBV and SARS-CoV-2, and TCRs annotated for more than one antigen were excluded. The public sequencing data were trimmed at Q25 with fastp and processed into clonotypes with MiXCR by TCRdb, which kept only in-frame beta chains. Each record represents a unique CDR3 protein, reported with the most common genes and DNA among its rows. The authors' filters were not applied to this entry. The sample data list about 80,000 distinct CDR3 sequences, and roughly 12% of these were observed just once. The ten top clones hold less than 20% of the sample.

Sequences were derived from whole blood, sampled at baseline. The sequence was obtained from an adult who was a healthcare worker with PCR-confirmed SARS-CoV-2 infection or an uninfected control (not recorded which). The donor label of this sample is uncertain. The chain links TRBV20-1 with TRBJ2-3; 8 central nucleotides agree with TRBD2. The DNA sequence follows: TGCAGTGCTAGGGACGGGAGGGTAGGAGATACGCAGTATTTT. Protein translation: CSARDGRVGDTQYF.